This is a list of T cell receptor beta chains from one sample in a study of T cell responses to AZD1222 COVID-19 vaccine. Produced via immunoSEQ multiplex PCR; TCRdb's table is partial and in-frame only. The data contain some 160,000 clones, 93% of them seen just once; the ten biggest clones take up around 0.96%. The sequencing here drew on peripheral blood, taken on day 0 of AZD1222 vaccination. The receptors originated from an adult in good health. Each CDR3 is given with its conserved first and last residue. The D gene is left open where the match is weak. The size field is filled for only some rows; it gives once, few, many or a size class.

TRBV7-8	.	.	TRBJ2-1	TGTGCCAGCAGCCAGCCCTACAATGAGCAGTTCTTC	CASSQPYNEQFF
TRBV19	.	once	TRBJ1-5	TGTGCCAGTAGTTGGAGTTATAGCAATCAGCCCCAGCATTTT	CASSWSYSNQPQHF
TRBV4-2	TRBD2	.	TRBJ2-5	TGTGCCAGCAGCCAAGGTAGCGGGGGGCAACAAGAGACCCAGTACTTC	CASSQGSGGQQETQYF
TRBV3-1/TRBV3-2	.	.	TRBJ1-1	TGTGCCAGCAGCCCTCGAGGGGTGAACACTGAAGCTTTCTTT	CASSPRGVNTEAFF
TRBV6-5	TRBD1	.	TRBJ1-6	TGTGCCAGCAGCAAAACAGGGGGTAATTCACCCCTCCACTTT	CASSKTGGNSPLHF
TRBV6-5	.	.	TRBJ1-4	TGTGCCAGCATGAGAGCCGGACAACATAATGAAAAACTGTTTTTT	CASMRAGQHNEKLFF
TRBV10-3	TRBD1	.	TRBJ1-6	TGTGCCACTAGATTGGACAGGAATTCACCCCTCCACTTT	CATRLDRNSPLHF
TRBV14	TRBD1	.	TRBJ1-5	TGTGCCAGCAGCCAAGACTCCTGGACAGGCCCGAAGGATCATGAGCCCCAGCATTTT	CASSQDSWTGPKDHEPQHF
TRBV30	.	.	TRBJ2-5	TGTGCCTGGGGTATGTGGGAGACCCAGTACTTC	CAWGMWETQYF
TRBV20-1	.	.	TRBJ1-4	TGCAGTGCTAGTCGGGGGGCCGGTGAAAAACTGTTTTTT	CSASRGAGEKLFF
TRBV11-2	.	.	TRBJ2-1	TGTGCCAGCAGCTTAGTCGGGGGCGCGCAGGTAATGGAGTTCTTC	CASSLVGGAQVMEFF
TRBV5-8	.	once	TRBJ1-1	TGTGCCAGCAGCTCGCTCAACAACCTCTCTGAAGCTTTCTTT	CASSSLNNLSEAFF
TRBV5-1	TRBD2	.	TRBJ2-3	TGCGCCAGCAGTCAACTAGCGGGGGGGTCAGATACGCAGTATTTT	CASSQLAGGSDTQYF
TRBV5-8	.	.	TRBJ1-5	TGTGCCAGCAGCCCCCAGACAGTTAGTTATAGCAATCAGCCCCAGCATTTT	CASSPQTVSYSNQPQHF
TRBV25-1	TRBD1	many	TRBJ2-7	TGTGCCAGCAGTACCCTTGGGACAGGGAGCGCCTACGAGCAGTACTTC	CASSTLGTGSAYEQYF
TRBV30	.	.	TRBJ2-5	TGTGCCTGGAGTGTTAACAACCAAGAGACCCAGTACTTC	CAWSVNNQETQYF
TRBV7-9	.	once	TRBJ2-7	TGTGCCAGCAGCTCTTCAGGGATCTCCTACGAGCAGTACTTC	CASSSSGISYEQYF
TRBV7-2	.	.	TRBJ1-3	TGTGCCAGCAGCTCCCTAGGCAGCTTCTCTGGAAACACCATATATTTT	CASSSLGSFSGNTIYF
TRBV12-3/TRBV12-4	.	.	TRBJ1-2	TGTGCCACCCCACCCGCCCGAGTTATTTACACCTTC	CATPPARVIYTF
TRBV6-2/TRBV6-3	.	.	TRBJ1-2	TGTGCCAGCAGTTACTCACTCTATGGCTACACCTTC	CASSYSLYGYTF
TRBV12-3/TRBV12-4	.	.	TRBJ1-1	TGTGCCAGCAGCCGTGCGGGGGCAACTGAAGCTTTCTTT	CASSRAGATEAFF
TRBV2	.	few	TRBJ2-7	TGTGCCAGCAGTGAAGGGCCCTACGAGCAGTACTTC	CASSEGPYEQYF
TRBV7-3	TRBD2	once	TRBJ2-1	TGTGCCAGCAGCTTTAGCGGGGGGGCTTCCTACAATGAGCAGTTCTTC	CASSFSGGASYNEQFF
TRBV24-1	TRBD1	.	TRBJ1-2	TGTGCCACCAGTGACCGGGACAGTGGTGGGGGCTACACCTTC	CATSDRDSGGGYTF
TRBV19	.	.	TRBJ1-4	TGTGCCAGTAGTCGAAATCTTAATGAAAAACTGTTTTTT	CASSRNLNEKLFF
TRBV30	.	.	TRBJ1-1	TGTGCCTGGAAGGCTCGACGGCTAGAAGCTTTCTTT	CAWKARRLEAFF
TRBV7-2	TRBD1	.	TRBJ2-1	TGTGCCAGCAGCTTAGTGTGGACAGGGGACAATGAGCAGTTCTTC	CASSLVWTGDNEQFF